Listed here are 21 T cell receptor beta chains from one sample, sequenced in a study of blood T cells in healthy people across ages. Alongside a J-beta primer mix, a sample-barcoded 5' primer served in a second PCR lasting 7 to 11 cycles. MiXCR, applied by TCRdb to the 5' RACE reads, yields one record per CDR3 protein. The sample shows over 1.5 million distinct CDR3 sequences, approximately 50% of them seen only once. The specimen sequenced was blood. All receptors derive from a woman between 40 and 55 years old in good health.

This CDR3 is CASSQDWGVTDQETQYF. CDR3 DNA: TGTGCCAGCAGCCAAGACTGGGGCGTTACAGACCAAGAGACCCAGTACTTC. The chain is built from TRBV14 and TRBJ2-5, with D possibly being TRBD1 (5 bases). The CDR3 contains 17 residues. Germline loops: CDR1 SGHDN, CDR2 FVKESK. V lost 0 bases and J 0 bases, leaving 14 bases between the germline ends.

V usage is TRBV27 and J usage is TRBJ2-7; 7 bases line up with TRBD1. J gave up 1 base and V 6 bases, and 6 bases lay outside the gene matches. The CDR3 consists of 14 residues. CDR1 MNHEY and CDR2 SMNVEV come from the germline V gene (reference sequence). The CDR3 loop reads CASRTGDRSYEQYF. Here the CDR3 DNA reads TGTGCCAGCAGAACCGGGGACAGATCCTACGAGCAGTACTTC.

The CDR3 sequence: CASSRKVGAGGTDTQYF. For the CDR3, the DNA is TGTGCCAGCAGCCGAAAGGTAGGGGCAGGCGGCACAGATACGCAGTATTTT. V is TRBV3-1 and J is TRBJ2-3; D is possibly TRBD1 (5 bases). The germline gives CDR1 LGHDT, CDR2 YNNKEL (reference sequence). The CDR3 is 17 amino acids. With 4 bases removed from V and 1 base from J, the gap between germline ends came to 18 bases.

This clonotype turned up a few times. This rearrangement joins TRBV5-6 to TRBJ2-7; 13 bases match TRBD2. This CDR3 has 15 residues. The germline gives CDR1 SGHDT, CDR2 YYEEEE. Trimming took 4 bases from V and 3 from J; bases not matched to a gene: 4. The CDR3 nucleotides read TGTGCCAGCAGCCGCGGGACTAGCGGGGTCTACGAGCAGTACTTC. This translates into CASSRGTSGVYEQYF. Full variable domain (remainder filled in from reference TRBV5-6 and TRBJ2-7): DAGVTQSPTHLIKTRGQQVTLRCSPKSGHDTVSWYQQALGQGPQFIFQYYEEEERQRGNFPDRFSGHQFPNYSSELNVNALLLGDSALYLCASSRGTSGVYEQYFGPGTRLTVT.

V usage is TRBV7-2 and J usage is TRBJ2-1; 8 nucleotides align to TRBD1. Germline trimming cut 5 bases from V and 5 bases from J; bases unmatched to any gene: 11. Germline V lookup: CDR1 SGHTA, CDR2 FQGNSA. The CDR3 runs 16 residues. The CDR3 region has the DNA TGTGCCAGCAGCCCGTTTACGCGGACAGGGAACAATGAGCAGTTCTTC. Amino acids: CASSPFTRTGNNEQFF.

This rearrangement joins TRBV6-1 to TRBJ2-1; 12 bases map to TRBD1. The V segment lost 6 bases and the J segment 8 bases; nucleotides outside the gene matches: 14. The CDR3 length is 17 residues. CDR1 is MNHNS, CDR2 SASEGT, per germline. The CDR3, as DNA: TGTGCCAGCAGAACACAGGTGGTGGGACAGGGGGCGCATGAGCAGTTCTTC. This encodes CASRTQVVGQGAHEQFF.

This chain uses TRBV3-1 with TRBJ2-5; 7 nucleotides match TRBD1. CDR1 LGHDT and CDR2 YNNKEL come from the germline V gene (reference sequence). The CDR3 length is 15 residues. The V and J ends lost 4 bases and 13 bases, in that order; junction bases with no gene match: 18. The CDR3 spells CASSPRDRGGYGVYF. The CDR3 DNA reads as TGTGCCAGCAGCCCACGGGACAGAGGGGGTTACGGAGTGTACTTC.

J is TRBJ2-1 and V is TRBV27; D may be TRBD1 (5 bases). The CDR3 has 12 amino acids. The V end lost 3 bases, the J end lost 15 bases, and 15 bases lay between the germline ends. The germline gives CDR1 MNHEY, CDR2 SMNVEV (reference sequence). The chain's CDR3 is CASSFADSVRFF. CDR3 nucleotide sequence: TGTGCCAGCAGTTTCGCCGACAGTGTGCGGTTCTTC.

This sequence joins TRBV21-1 and TRBJ2-4; the tabulated D call, TRBD2, remains unverified against the DNA. The end of the DNA aligns better with TRBJ2-5, so the J call may be wrong. TRBV21-1 is noted as a pseudogene. The CDR3 length is 15 residues. The CDR3 bases are TGTGCCAGCAGCAACGGAGGCAGGCACCAAGAGACCCAGTACTTC. Residues: CASSNGGRHQETQYF.

This chain uses TRBV11-2 with TRBJ2-7; TRBD1 matches at 7 bases. CDR1 SGHAT and CDR2 FQNNGV come from the germline V gene. With V trimmed by 1 base and J by 4 bases, 7 bases remained unmatched. This CDR3 has 15 amino acids. This CDR3 is CASSLVETGSYEQYF. In nucleotides, the CDR3 is TGTGCCAGCAGCTTAGTTGAGACAGGGTCGTACGAGCAGTACTTC. Full variable domain (missing parts from reference TRBV11-2 and TRBJ2-7): EAGVAQSPRYKIIEKRQSVAFWCNPISGHATLYWYQQILGQGPKLLIQFQNNGVVDDSQLPKDRFSAERLKGVDSTLKIQPAKLEDSAVYLCASSLVETGSYEQYFGPGTRLTVT.

V usage is TRBV7-9 and J usage is TRBJ1-1; 9 nucleotides align to TRBD1. The CDR3 totals 14 residues. CDR1 is SEHNR, CDR2 FQNEAQ, per germline (reference sequence). The ends lost 5 bases at V and 8 bases at J; junction bases unmatched: 9. The chain's CDR3 is CASSPPGTGSEAFF. The CDR3 bases are TGTGCCAGCAGCCCCCCCGGGACAGGGTCCGAAGCTTTCTTT. The variable domain in full, completed from reference TRBV7-9 and TRBJ1-1, reads DTGVSQNPRHKITKRGQNVTFRCDPISEHNRLYWYRQTLGQGPEFLTYFQNEAQLEKSRLLSDRFSAERPKGSFSTLEIQRTEQGDSAMYLCASSPPGTGSEAFFGQGTRLTVV.

The chain couples TRBV29-1 to TRBJ1-2; D remains ambiguous. CDR3 length equals 11 residues. The V gene's germline CDR1 is SQVTM and CDR2 ANQGSEA. V lost 7 bases, J lost 4 bases, and 10 bases lay in between. The CDR3 protein is CSGGQIYGYTF. In nucleotides, the CDR3 is TGCAGCGGTGGGCAGATCTATGGCTACACCTTC.

This clonotype was recorded only once. V and J are TRBV12-3 or TRBV12-4 and TRBJ1-1; 7 nucleotides line up with TRBD1. This CDR3 contains 14 residues. V lost 5 bases and J lost 5; bases outside the gene matches: 8. In DNA form, the CDR3 reads TGTGCCAGCAGTCCAGGGGGGCTGGGGACTGAAGCTTTCTTT. It is translated as CASSPGGLGTEAFF.

The chain employs TRBV4-2 and TRBJ2-4, with 8 bases matching TRBD2. The J call could be wrong; TRBJ2-7 is a better fit for the DNA end. CDR1 and CDR2 from the germline V gene are LGHNA and YNFKEQ. The CDR3 is 15 residues long. CDR3 DNA: TGTGCCAGCAGCCAAGGTGTAGCGGGGATCTACGAGCAGTACTTC. Its protein is CASSQGVAGIYEQYF.

The table lists this clonotype with a few counts. The V and J genes are TRBV9 and TRBJ2-1; 7 nucleotides agree with TRBD1. Germline V gene data show CDR1 as SGDLS and CDR2 as YYNGEE. J gave up 4 bases and V 3 bases, and 10 bases lay outside the gene matches. The CDR3 runs to 16 residues. CDR3 nucleotides: TGTGCCAGCAGCGACTCAGTGGGACAGCGGTACAATGAGCAGTTCTTC. Translation gives CASSDSVGQRYNEQFF.

This chain connects TRBV24-1 to TRBJ2-3, with 7 bases aligning to TRBD2. The CDR3 loop spans 20 amino acids. Germline CDR1 KGHDR, CDR2 SFDVKD. V shed 4 bases, J shed 0 bases, and the junction held 18 bases outside the gene matches. CDR3 sequence: CATSDPYDSGTQLSTDTQYF. CDR3 bases: TGTGCCACCAGTGACCCTTACGACAGCGGGACTCAACTTAGCACAGATACGCAGTATTTT.

Here the CDR3 DNA reads TGTGCCAGCAGCCAAGATGAACGGGGCTACACCTTC. Its translation: CASSQDERGYTF. This rearrangement joins TRBV4-2 to TRBJ1-2, with no clear D. Trimming stripped 0 bases from V and 8 bases from J, with 7 bases between. Germline CDR1 reads LGHNA; CDR2 reads YNFKEQ. The CDR3 sequence is 12 residues long.

This rearrangement joins TRBV29-1 to TRBJ2-3; D is perhaps TRBD1 (5 bases). Trimming pared 4 bases from V and 0 bases from J, leaving 14 bases between. CDR1 and CDR2 (germline): SQVTM, ANQGSEA. The CDR3 contains 15 residues. CDR3 residues: CSVGLSRDSTDTQYF. The DNA of the CDR3 is TGCAGCGTTGGCCTTAGCAGGGATAGCACAGATACGCAGTATTTT.

This clonotype was found a few times. V and J are TRBV21-1 and TRBJ1-5; TRBD1 is taken as the D call from the table, unchecked against the DNA. TRBV21-1 is reported as a pseudogene. The CDR3 has 14 residues. CDR3 coding DNA: TGTGCCAGCAGCAAAGCTGGCAGGGTTCAGCCCCAGCATTTT. This translates into CASSKAGRVQPQHF.

Worth noting for this clonotype: Sequence at one end of the junction differs from germline and may be a read error. This chain joins TRBV20-1 and TRBJ1-2; possibly TRBD1 for D (5 bases). The CDR3 sequence is 13 residues long. Germline V gene sequence: CDR1 DFQATT, CDR2 SNEGSKA (reference sequence). This chain's CDR3 is CRARVGGEGGYTF. The DNA of the CDR3 is TGCAGAGCTAGAGTCGGGGGAGAGGGTGGCTACACCTTC.

V usage is TRBV27 and J usage is TRBJ1-2, with TRBD1 identical over 7 bases. V lost 8 bases and J lost 5; bases outside the gene matches: 14. The CDR3 runs 15 residues. Germline CDR1 MNHEY, CDR2 SMNVEV (reference sequence). This CDR3 is CASADALEGAYGYTF. As DNA, the CDR3 is TGTGCCAGCGCGGACGCGCTGGAGGGGGCATATGGCTACACCTTC.